The 4 T cell receptor beta chains reported below all come from one sample, sequenced in a study of cytomegalovirus exposure and HLA in healthy donors. Both 60 Vbeta primers and 13 Jbeta primers went into the PCR. This table comes from immunoSEQ multiplex PCR, and its TCRdb copy is limited to in-frame clones, with some not included. In all, the sample yields under 200,000 clones. The sequencing sample was made of PBMCs. Every receptor here comes from a man aged 25 to 45 in good health and CMV-seronegative.

This sequence joins TRBV4-2 and TRBJ2-2, with TRBD2 matching over 13 bases. Trimming at V came to 4 bases and at J to 0 bases, leaving 5 bases not matched to a gene. The CDR3 is 18 residues long. Germline loops: CDR1 LGHNA, CDR2 YNFKEQ. CDR3 nucleotide sequence: TGTGCCAGCAGCCCCGGGACTAGCGGGGAAGCGAACACCGGGGAGCTGTTTTTT. Translation gives CASSPGTSGEANTGELFF.

This chain joins TRBV11-2 and TRBJ1-5, with D perhaps TRBD1 (5 bases). CDR1 is SGHAT, CDR2 FQNNGV, per germline. V gave up 1 base and J gave up 2 bases, with 21 bases separating them. This CDR3 contains 19 residues. The CDR3 DNA sequence: TGTGCCAGCAGCTTAGTACCTCCTCAACAGGACCCGGGCAATCAGCCCCAGCATTTT. As protein: CASSLVPPQQDPGNQPQHF.

The genes are TRBV28 and TRBJ2-7; 9 bases align to TRBD1. The ends lost 6 bases at V and 5 bases at J; junction bases unmatched: 8. The germline V gene has CDR1 MDHEN and CDR2 SYDVKM. This CDR3 comprises 14 residues. Written as DNA, the CDR3 is TGTGCCAGCAGCGGCTGGGACAGGGCCAACGAGCAGTACTTC. Encoded protein: CASSGWDRANEQYF.

The DNA of the CDR3 is TGTGCCACCAGCAGGGACCCGGGAGGCGGCGGGGGGGAGCAGTACTTC. It yields the protein CATSRDPGGGGGEQYF. V is TRBV15 and J is TRBJ2-7; 8 bases agree with TRBD2. V trimming: 3 bases; J trimming: 7 bases; junction bases outside the gene matches: 14. Germline CDR1 LNHNV, CDR2 YYDKDF (reference sequence). The CDR3 is 16 amino acids.